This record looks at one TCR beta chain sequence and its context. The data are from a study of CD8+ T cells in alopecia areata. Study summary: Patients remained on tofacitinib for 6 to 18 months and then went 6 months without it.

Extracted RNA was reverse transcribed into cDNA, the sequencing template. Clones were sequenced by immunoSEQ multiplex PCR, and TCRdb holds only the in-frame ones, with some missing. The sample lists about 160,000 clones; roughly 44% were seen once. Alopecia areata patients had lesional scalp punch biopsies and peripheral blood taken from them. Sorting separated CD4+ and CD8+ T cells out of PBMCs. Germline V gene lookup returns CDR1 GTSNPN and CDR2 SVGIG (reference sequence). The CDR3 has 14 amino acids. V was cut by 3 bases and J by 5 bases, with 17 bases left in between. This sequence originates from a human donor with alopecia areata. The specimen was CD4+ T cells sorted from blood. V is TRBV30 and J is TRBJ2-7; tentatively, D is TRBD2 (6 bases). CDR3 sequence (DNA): TGTGCCTGGAGAAGAGGGGACTCGACCCACGAGCAGTACTTC. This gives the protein CAWRRGDSTHEQYF. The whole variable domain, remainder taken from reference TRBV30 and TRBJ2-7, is SQTIHQWPATLVQPVGSPLSLECTVEGTSNPNLYWYRQAAGRGLQLLFYSVGIGQISSEVPQNLSASRPQDRQFILSSKKLLLSDSGFYLCAWRRGDSTHEQYFGPGTRLTVT.